The following is a T cell receptor (beta chain) sequence with its context. V was shortened by 4 bases and J by 3 bases, with 13 bases between the two germline ends. Germline V lookup: CDR1 SGHTA, CDR2 FQGNSA. The CDR3 is 14 residues long. Assay used: immunoSEQ multiplex PCR; TCRdb lists only in-frame clones, some missing. There are about 96,000 clones in the sample; roughly 77% occur only once, and less than 8.5% lies in the top ten. The time point was: baseline, week 1 (first vaccination visit). As for treatment: pre-vaccination baseline after standard-of-care therapy. The sample originates from a study of a mutant IDH1 vaccine in newly diagnosed glioma.

This sequence was found in a man aged 35-49 years with glioma. This material consisted of PBMCs, taken from a glioma patient treated with radiotherapy, temozolomide or both. The chain employs TRBV7-2 and TRBJ2-7; perhaps TRBD1 as D (6 bases). CDR3 loop: CASSSQGPGYEQYF. CDR3 coding DNA: TGTGCCAGCAGCTCACAGGGACCGGGCTACGAGCAGTACTTC. The full variable domain, its missing parts supplied by reference TRBV7-2 and TRBJ2-7, is GAGVSQSPSNKVTEKGKDVELRCDPISGHTALYWYRQSLGQGLEFLIYFQGNSAPDKSGLPSDRFSAERTGGSVSTLTIQRTQQEDSAVYLCASSSQGPGYEQYFGPGTRLTVT.